This record looks at one T cell receptor (beta chain) sequence and its context. This may stem from a read error, because a much larger clone lies one nucleotide away. This CDR3 is 14 amino acids long. The germline CDR1 and CDR2 sequences are SQVTM and ANQGSEA. This entry comes from a study of molecular identifiers for immune sequencing clone quantification. Each CDR3 protein gets one entry after TCRdb re-called the PCR reads with MiXCR. The sample carries approximately 93,000 distinct CDR3 sequences, 25% recorded once. The receptor's source is a human donor in good health. Some libraries in this study had Jurkat cell RNA spiked in. This chain connects TRBV29-1 to TRBJ1-2; D not resolved. Sample: naive CD8+ T cells from blood, with Jurkat cell RNA spiked in. Subset of the sample: FACS-sorted CD8+CD4-CCR7+CD45RA+ naive T cells. The CDR3 DNA sequence: TGCAGCGGTGAACCCATTAAAACCCCCTATGGCTACACCTTC. Encoded protein: CSGEPIKTPYGYTF.